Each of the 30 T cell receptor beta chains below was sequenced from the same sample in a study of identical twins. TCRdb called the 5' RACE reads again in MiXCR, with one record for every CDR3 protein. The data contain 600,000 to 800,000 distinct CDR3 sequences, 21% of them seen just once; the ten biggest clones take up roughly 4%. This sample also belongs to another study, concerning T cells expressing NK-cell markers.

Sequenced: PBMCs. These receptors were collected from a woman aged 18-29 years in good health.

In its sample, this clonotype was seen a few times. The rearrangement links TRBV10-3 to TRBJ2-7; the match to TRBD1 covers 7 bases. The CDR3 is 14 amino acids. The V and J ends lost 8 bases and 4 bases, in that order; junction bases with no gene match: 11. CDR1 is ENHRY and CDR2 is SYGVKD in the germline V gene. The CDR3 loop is CAIGKGQDPYEQYF. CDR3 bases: TGTGCCATCGGAAAAGGACAGGACCCGTACGAGCAGTACTTC.

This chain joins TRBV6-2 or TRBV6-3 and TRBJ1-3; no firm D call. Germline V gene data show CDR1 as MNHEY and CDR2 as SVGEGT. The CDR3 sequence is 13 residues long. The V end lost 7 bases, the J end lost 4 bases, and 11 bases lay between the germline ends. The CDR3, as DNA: TGTGCCAGCACGAACTGGGAAGGAAACACCATATATTTT. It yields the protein CASTNWEGNTIYF.

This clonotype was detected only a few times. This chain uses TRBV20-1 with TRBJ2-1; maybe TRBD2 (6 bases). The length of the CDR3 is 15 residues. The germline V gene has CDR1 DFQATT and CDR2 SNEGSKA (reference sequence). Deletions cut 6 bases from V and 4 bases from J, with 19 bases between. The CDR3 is CSAGAWAGRYNEQFF. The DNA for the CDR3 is TGCAGTGCCGGGGCCTGGGCAGGGAGGTACAATGAGCAGTTCTTC.

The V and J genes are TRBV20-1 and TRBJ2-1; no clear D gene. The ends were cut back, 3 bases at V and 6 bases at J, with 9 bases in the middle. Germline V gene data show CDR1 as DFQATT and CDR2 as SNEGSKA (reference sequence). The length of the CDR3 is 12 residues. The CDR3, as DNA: TGCAGTGCTAGTGAGAACTCCAATGAGCAGTTCTTC. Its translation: CSASENSNEQFF.

The CDR3 is CASSLIGRNSYNEQFF. CDR3 nucleotide sequence: TGCGCCAGCAGCTTGATAGGGAGGAACTCCTACAATGAGCAGTTCTTC. This chain uses TRBV5-1 with TRBJ2-1, with D possibly matching TRBD2 (6 bases). Germline CDR1 is SGHRS and CDR2 is YFSETQ. The CDR3 spans 16 residues. Trimming removed 1 base from V and 0 bases from J, with 11 bases in between.

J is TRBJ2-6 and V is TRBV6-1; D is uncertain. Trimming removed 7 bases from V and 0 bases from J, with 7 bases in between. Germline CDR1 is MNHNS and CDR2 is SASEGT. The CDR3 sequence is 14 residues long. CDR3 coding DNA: TGTGCCAGCAAACAGAGCTCTGGGGCCAACGTCCTGACTTTC. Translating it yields CASKQSSGANVLTF.

CDR3 sequence: CASSDINRASIEQFF. CDR3 nucleotide sequence: TGTGCCAGCAGTGATATCAACAGGGCCTCGATTGAGCAGTTCTTC. The V gene is TRBV6-1, the J gene TRBJ2-1; D may be TRBD1 (6 bases). Trimming pared 3 bases from V and 9 bases from J, leaving 18 bases between. Per the germline V gene, CDR1 is MNHNS and CDR2 is SASEGT. The CDR3 runs 15 residues.

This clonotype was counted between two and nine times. The CDR3 region is CASSLDIYNEQFF. CDR3 nucleotides: TGTGCCAGCAGCTTAGACATCTACAATGAGCAGTTCTTC. This rearrangement joins TRBV11-2 to TRBJ2-1; D unresolved. Germline V gene sequence: CDR1 SGHAT, CDR2 FQNNGV. CDR3 size: 13 residues. Between the trimmed V and J ends, which lost 0 bases and 3 bases, there was a span of 3 bases.

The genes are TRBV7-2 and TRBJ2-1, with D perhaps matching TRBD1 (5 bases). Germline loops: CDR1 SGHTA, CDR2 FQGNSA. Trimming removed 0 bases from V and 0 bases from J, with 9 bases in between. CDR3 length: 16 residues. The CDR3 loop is CASSLAGDSSYNEQFF. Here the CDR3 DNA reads TGTGCCAGCAGCTTAGCGGGTGACAGCTCCTACAATGAGCAGTTCTTC.

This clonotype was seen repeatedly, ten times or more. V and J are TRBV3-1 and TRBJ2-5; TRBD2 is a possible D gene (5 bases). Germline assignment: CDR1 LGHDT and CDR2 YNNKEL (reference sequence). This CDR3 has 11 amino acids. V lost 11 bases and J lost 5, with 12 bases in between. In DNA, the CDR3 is TGTGCCGCCGGTTCGGGGGAGACCCAGTACTTC. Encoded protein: CAAGSGETQYF.

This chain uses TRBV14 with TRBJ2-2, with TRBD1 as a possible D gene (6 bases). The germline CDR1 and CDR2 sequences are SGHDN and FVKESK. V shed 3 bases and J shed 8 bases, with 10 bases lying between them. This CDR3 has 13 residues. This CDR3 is CASSHTGSGELFF. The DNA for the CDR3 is TGTGCCAGCAGCCATACAGGGTCAGGGGAGCTGTTTTTT.

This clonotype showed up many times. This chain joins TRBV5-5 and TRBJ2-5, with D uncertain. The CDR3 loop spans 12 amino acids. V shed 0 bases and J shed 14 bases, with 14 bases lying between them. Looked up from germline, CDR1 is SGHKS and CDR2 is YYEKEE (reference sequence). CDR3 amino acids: CASSLEVSGRYF. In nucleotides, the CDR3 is TGTGCCAGCAGCTTGGAGGTCTCAGGTCGCTACTTC. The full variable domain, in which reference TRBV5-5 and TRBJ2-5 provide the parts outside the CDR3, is DAGVTQSPTHLIKTRGQQVTLRCSPISGHKSVSWYQQVLGQGPQFIFQYYEKEERGRGNFPDRFSARQFPNYSSELNVNALLLGDSALYLCASSLEVSGRYFGPGTRLLVL.

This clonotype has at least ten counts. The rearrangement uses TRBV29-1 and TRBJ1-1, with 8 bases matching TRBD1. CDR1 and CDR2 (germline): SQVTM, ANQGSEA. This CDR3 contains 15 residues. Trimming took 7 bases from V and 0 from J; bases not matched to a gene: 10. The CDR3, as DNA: TGCAGCGCCCCCAAGACAGGGGTAATGAACACTGAAGCTTTCTTT. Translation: CSAPKTGVMNTEAFF.

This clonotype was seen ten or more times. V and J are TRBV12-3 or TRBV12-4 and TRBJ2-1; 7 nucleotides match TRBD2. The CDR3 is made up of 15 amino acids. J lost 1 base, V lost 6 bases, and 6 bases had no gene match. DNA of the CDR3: TGTGCCAGCAGGGGAGCGGGGCCTTCCTACAATGAGCAGTTCTTC. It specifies CASRGAGPSYNEQFF.

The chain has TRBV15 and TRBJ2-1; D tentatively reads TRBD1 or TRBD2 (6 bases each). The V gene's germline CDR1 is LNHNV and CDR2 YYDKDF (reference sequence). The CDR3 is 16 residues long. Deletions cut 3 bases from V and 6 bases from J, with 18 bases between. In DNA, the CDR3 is TGTGCCACCAGCAGCAGCCCACGGGGGCGCGGCAATGAGCAGTTCTTC. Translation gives CATSSSPRGRGNEQFF.

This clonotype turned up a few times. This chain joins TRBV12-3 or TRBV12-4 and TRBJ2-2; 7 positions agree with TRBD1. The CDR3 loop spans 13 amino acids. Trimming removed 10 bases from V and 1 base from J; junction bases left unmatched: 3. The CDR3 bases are TGTGCCACCCGACAGGGGAACACCGGGGAGCTGTTTTTT. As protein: CATRQGNTGELFF.

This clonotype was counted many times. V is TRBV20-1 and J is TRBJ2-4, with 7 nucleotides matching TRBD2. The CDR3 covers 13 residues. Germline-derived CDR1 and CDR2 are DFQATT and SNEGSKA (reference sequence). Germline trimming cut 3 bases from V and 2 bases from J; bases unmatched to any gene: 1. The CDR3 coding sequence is TGCAGTGCTAGGGGAGGGACCAAAAACATTCAGTACTTC. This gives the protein CSARGGTKNIQYF.

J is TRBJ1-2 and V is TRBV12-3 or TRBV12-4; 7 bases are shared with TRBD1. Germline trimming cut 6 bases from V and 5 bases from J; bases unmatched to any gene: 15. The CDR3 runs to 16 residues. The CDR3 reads CASRKRGQLGSYGYTF. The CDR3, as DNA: TGTGCCAGCAGGAAGAGGGGACAGCTCGGGTCTTATGGCTACACCTTC.

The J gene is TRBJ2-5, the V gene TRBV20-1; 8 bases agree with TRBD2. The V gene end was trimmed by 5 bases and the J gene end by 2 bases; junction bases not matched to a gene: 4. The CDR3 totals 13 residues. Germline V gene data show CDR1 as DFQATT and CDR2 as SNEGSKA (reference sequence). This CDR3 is CSALAGPQETQYF. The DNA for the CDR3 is TGCAGTGCTTTAGCGGGACCACAAGAGACCCAGTACTTC.

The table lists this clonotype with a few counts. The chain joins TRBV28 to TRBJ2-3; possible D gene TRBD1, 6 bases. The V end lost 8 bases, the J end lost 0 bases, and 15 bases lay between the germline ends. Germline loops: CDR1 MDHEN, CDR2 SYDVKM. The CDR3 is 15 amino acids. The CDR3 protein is CASAPDSSSTDTQYF. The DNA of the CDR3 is TGTGCCAGCGCACCGGACAGTTCTAGCACAGATACGCAGTATTTT.

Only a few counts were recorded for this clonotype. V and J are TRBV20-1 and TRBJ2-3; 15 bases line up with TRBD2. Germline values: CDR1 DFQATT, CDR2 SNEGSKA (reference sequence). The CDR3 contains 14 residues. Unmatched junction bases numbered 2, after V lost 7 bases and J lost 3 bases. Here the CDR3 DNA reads TGCAGTGTTGGGACTAGCGGGAGGACAGATACGCAGTATTTT. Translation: CSVGTSGRTDTQYF.

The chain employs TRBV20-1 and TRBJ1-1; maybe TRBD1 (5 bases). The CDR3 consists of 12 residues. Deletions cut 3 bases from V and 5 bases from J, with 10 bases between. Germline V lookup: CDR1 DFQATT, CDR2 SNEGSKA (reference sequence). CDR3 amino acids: CSARGRGTEAFF. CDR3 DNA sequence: TGCAGTGCTAGGGGGCGCGGAACTGAAGCTTTCTTT.

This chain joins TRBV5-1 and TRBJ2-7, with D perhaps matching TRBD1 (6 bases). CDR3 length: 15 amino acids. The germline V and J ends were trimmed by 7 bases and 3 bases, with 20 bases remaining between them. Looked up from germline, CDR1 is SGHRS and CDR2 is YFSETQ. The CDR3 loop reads CASGSGFTGRYEQYF. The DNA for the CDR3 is TGCGCCAGCGGGTCTGGGTTTACAGGGCGCTACGAGCAGTACTTC.

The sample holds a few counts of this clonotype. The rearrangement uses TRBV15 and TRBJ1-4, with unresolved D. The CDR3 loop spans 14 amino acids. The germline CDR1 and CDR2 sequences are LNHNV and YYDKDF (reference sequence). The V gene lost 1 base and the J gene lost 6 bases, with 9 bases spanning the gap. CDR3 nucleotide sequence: TGTGCCACCAGCAGAGTGAGGGAAGATGAAAAACTGTTTTTT. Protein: CATSRVREDEKLFF.

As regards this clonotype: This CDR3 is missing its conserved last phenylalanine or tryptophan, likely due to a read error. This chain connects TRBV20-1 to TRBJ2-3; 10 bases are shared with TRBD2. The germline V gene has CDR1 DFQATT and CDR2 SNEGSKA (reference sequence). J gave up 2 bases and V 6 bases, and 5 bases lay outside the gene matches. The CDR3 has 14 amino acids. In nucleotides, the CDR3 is TGCAGTGCCCAGCGGGGGGGGTCCACAGATACGCAGTATTAT. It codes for CSAQRGGSTDTQYY.

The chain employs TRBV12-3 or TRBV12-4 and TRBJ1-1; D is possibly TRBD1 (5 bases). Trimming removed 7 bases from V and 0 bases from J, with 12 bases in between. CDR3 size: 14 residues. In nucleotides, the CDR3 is TGTGCCAGCATCCTGACAGATATGAACACTGAAGCTTTCTTT. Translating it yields CASILTDMNTEAFF.

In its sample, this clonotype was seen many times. CDR3 nucleotides: TGTGCCAGCAGTCCCCTGGGGGTCTCCTACAATGAGCAGTTCTTC. It yields the protein CASSPLGVSYNEQFF. The J gene is TRBJ2-1, the V gene TRBV12-3 or TRBV12-4, with D perhaps assigned TRBD1 or TRBD2 (5 bases each). This CDR3 comprises 15 residues. Between the trimmed V and J ends, which lost 5 bases and 0 bases, there was a span of 11 bases.

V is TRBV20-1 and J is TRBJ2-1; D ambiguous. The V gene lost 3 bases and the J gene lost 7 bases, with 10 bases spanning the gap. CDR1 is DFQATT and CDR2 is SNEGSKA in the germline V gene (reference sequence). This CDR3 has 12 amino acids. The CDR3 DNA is TGCAGTGCTAGCGAGGTTGTGAATGAGCAGTTCTTC. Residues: CSASEVVNEQFF.

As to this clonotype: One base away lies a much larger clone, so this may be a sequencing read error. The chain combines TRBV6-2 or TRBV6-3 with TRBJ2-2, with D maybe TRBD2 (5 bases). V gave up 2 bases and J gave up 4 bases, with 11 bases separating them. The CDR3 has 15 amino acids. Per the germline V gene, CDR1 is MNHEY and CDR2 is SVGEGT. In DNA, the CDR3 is TGTGCCAGCAGTTACGACCGGGGAAGCACCGGGGAGCTGTTTTTT. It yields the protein CASSYDRGSTGELFF.

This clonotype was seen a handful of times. The CDR3: CAISASGGMDTQYF. CDR3 nucleotides: TGTGCCATCAGCGCTAGCGGGGGAATGGATACGCAGTATTTT. The chain carries TRBV10-3 and TRBJ2-3; 10 nucleotides line up with TRBD2. In germline, CDR1 is ENHRY, CDR2 SYGVKD. CDR3 size: 14 residues. V trimming: 6 bases; J trimming: 6 bases; junction bases outside the gene matches: 6.